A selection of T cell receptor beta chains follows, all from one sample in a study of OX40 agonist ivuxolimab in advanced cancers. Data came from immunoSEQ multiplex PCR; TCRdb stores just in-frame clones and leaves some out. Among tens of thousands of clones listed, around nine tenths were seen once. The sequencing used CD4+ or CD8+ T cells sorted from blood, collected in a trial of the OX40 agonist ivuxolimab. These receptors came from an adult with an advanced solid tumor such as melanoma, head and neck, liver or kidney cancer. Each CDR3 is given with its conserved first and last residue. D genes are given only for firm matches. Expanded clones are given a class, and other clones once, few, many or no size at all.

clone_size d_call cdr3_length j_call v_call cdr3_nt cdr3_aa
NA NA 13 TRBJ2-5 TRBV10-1 TGCGCCAGCAGTGAGGGACTCCAAGAGACCCAGTACTTC CASSEGLQETQYF
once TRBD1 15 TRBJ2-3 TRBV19 TGTGCCAGTACCCCGGACAGGATCGGGGCAGATACGCAGTATTTT CASTPDRIGADTQYF
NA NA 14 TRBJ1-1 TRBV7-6 TGTGCCAGCAGCGTGACAGGAATGAACACTGAAGCTTTCTTT CASSVTGMNTEAFF
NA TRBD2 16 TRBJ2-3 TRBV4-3 TGCGCCAGCAGCCGCGGGACTAGCGGGGCCCCAGATACGCAGTATTTT CASSRGTSGAPDTQYF
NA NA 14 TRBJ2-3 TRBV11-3 TGTGCCAGCAGCTTTGGGGCCCGGGCAGATACGCAGTATTTT CASSFGARADTQYF
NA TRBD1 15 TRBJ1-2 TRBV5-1 TGCGCCAGCAGCGAACCGGGACAGGTTCACCATGGCTACACCTTC CASSEPGQVHHGYTF
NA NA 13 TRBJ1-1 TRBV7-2 TGTGCCAGCACAAGGAGGTATGGCACTGAAGCTTTCTTT CASTRRYGTEAFF
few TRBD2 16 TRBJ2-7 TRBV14 TGTGCCAGCAGCCACCTTCGACTAGCGGTGGCCTACGAGCAGTACTTC CASSHLRLAVAYEQYF
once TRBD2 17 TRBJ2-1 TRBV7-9 TGTGCCAGCAGCCCCGGGACTAGCGGGAGCCACGGGGATGAGCAGTTCTTC CASSPGTSGSHGDEQFF
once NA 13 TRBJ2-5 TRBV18 TGTGCCAGCTCAGTACTTGAGGTGGAGACCCAGTACTTC CASSVLEVETQYF
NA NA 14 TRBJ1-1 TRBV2 TGTGCCAGCAGCAAATACGGGGTGGGGACTGAAGCTTTCTTT CASSKYGVGTEAFF
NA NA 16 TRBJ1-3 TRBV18 TGTGCCAGCTCACCAACCCTTTTAGGCTCTGGAAACACCATATATTTT CASSPTLLGSGNTIYF
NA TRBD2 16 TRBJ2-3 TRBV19 TGTGCCAGTAGGTCAGGGACTAGCGGGGACCGAGATACGCAGTATTTT CASRSGTSGDRDTQYF
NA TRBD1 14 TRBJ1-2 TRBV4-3 TGCGCCAGCAGCCCGGGACAGCAAAACTATGGCTACACCTTC CASSPGQQNYGYTF
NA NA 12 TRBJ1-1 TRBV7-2 TGTGCCAGCAGCTTAGTGAACACTGAAGCTTTCTTT CASSLVNTEAFF
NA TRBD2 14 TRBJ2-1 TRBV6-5 TGTGCCAGCAGTTCAACGACTAGCGGGAGTATTGGGTTCTTC CASSSTTSGSIGFF
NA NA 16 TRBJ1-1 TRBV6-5 TGTGCCAGCAGTTCTTGGCGAGCGACCATGAACACTGAAGCTTTCTTT CASSSWRATMNTEAFF
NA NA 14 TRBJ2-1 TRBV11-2 TGTGCCAGCAGCTTAATGATTTCGGTCCCCCGGCAGTTCTTC CASSLMISVPRQFF
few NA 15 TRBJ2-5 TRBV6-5 TGTGCCAGCAGTTACTCGAAGCTGGCTATAGAGACCCAGTACTTC CASSYSKLAIETQYF
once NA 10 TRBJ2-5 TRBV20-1 TGCAGTGCCCGAGAGGAGACCCAGTACTTC CSAREETQYF
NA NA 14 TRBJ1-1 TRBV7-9 TGTGCCAGCAGCTTAGGGAGGGGTAACACTGAAGCTTTCTTT CASSLGRGNTEAFF
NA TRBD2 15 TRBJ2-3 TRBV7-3 TGTGCCAGCAGCCCGGGACTAGCGGTGGGAGATACGCAGTATTTT CASSPGLAVGDTQYF
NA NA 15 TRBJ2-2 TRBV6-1 TGTGCCAGCACCAAGCGAGAGGTGGACACCGGGGAGCTGTTTTTT CASTKREVDTGELFF
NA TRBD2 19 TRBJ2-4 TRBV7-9 TGTGCCAGCAGCTTACCGACTAGCGGGGGGGCACAGGCCAAAAACATTCAGTACTTC CASSLPTSGGAQAKNIQYF
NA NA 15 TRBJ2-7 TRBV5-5 TGTGCCAGCAGCTTAGCGGCAGGGACTTCCTACGAGCAGTACTTC CASSLAAGTSYEQYF
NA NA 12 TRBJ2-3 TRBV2 TGTGCCAGCAGTCCCGAGACAGATACGCAGTATTTT CASSPETDTQYF
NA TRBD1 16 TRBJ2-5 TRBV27 TGTGCCAGCAGTTTTTCCGGACAGGGGGCCGGGGAGACCCAGTACTTC CASSFSGQGAGETQYF
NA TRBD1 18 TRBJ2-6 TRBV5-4 TGTGCCAGCAGCGGTCCCGGGACAGGGGTCGGTGGGGCCAACGTCCTGACTTTC CASSGPGTGVGGANVLTF
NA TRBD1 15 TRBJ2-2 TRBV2 TGTGCCAGCAGGCCGACAGGGACGAACACCGGGGAGCTGTTTTTT CASRPTGTNTGELFF
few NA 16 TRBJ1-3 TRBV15 TGTGCCACCAGCAGAGATCTTGAAGGCGGTAGAAACACCATATATTTT CATSRDLEGGRNTIYF
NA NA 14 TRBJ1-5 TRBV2 TGTGCCAGCAGTGACCGGCAGATTAATCAGCCCCAGCATTTT CASSDRQINQPQHF
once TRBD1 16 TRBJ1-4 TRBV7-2 TGTGCCAGCAGCTTCAGACAGGGTGCAACTAATGAAAAACTGTTTTTT CASSFRQGATNEKLFF
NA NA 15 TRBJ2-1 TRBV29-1 TGCAGCGTTGAAGGGCGAGGCACAGGCCCCAATGAGCAGTTCTTC CSVEGRGTGPNEQFF
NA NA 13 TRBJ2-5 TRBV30 TGTGCCTGGACTCGGCTTAGGGGGGAGACCCAGTACTTC CAWTRLRGETQYF
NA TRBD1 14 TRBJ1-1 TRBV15 TGTGCCACCAGCAGAGGACAGGGGCGCACTGAAGCTTTCTTT CATSRGQGRTEAFF
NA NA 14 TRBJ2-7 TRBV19 TGTGCCAGTAGTATCGGATCAGGGGTCAACGAGCAGTACTTC CASSIGSGVNEQYF
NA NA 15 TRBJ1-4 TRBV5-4 TGTGCCAGCAGCGCCGACCCAGCGGATAATGAAAAACTGTTTTTT CASSADPADNEKLFF
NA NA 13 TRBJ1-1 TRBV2 TGTGCCAGCAGGAAGGGGGGGAACACTGAAGCTTTCTTT CASRKGGNTEAFF
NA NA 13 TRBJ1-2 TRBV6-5 TGTGCCAGCAGTACTACAGACGGATATGGCTACACCTTC CASSTTDGYGYTF
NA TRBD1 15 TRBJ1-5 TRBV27 TGTGCCAGCAGTATAGGGACAGTTAGCAATCAGCCCCAGCATTTT CASSIGTVSNQPQHF
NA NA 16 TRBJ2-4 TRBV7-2 TGTGCCAGCAGCTTAGGGGCGGCCCTAGCCAAAAACATTCAGTACTTC CASSLGAALAKNIQYF
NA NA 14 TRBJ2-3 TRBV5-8 TGTGCCAGCAGCACAGGACCTAGCACAGATACGCAGTATTTT CASSTGPSTDTQYF
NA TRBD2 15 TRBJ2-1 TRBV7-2 TGTGCCAGCACCAAGACCAGCGGGGGCTACAATGAGCAGTTCTTC CASTKTSGGYNEQFF
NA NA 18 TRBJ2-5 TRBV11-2 TGTGCCAGCAGCTTAGACCTACCGGGCCCGGGATTACAAGAGACCCAGTACTTC CASSLDLPGPGLQETQYF
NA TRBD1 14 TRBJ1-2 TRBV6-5 TGTGCCAGCAGTCCCGGACAGGTTAGAGGAGGCTACACCTTC CASSPGQVRGGYTF
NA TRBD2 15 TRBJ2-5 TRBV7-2 TGTGCCAGCAGCTTAGGAGCGGGAGGTTTGGAGACCCAGTACTTC CASSLGAGGLETQYF
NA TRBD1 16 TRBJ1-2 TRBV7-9 TGTGCCAGCAGTCACGACAGGGGCCCTAGGGACTATGGCTACACCTTC CASSHDRGPRDYGYTF
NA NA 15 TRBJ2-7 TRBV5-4 TGTGCCAGCAGCCCGGAGGGGGGACTGTCCTACGAGCAGTACTTC CASSPEGGLSYEQYF
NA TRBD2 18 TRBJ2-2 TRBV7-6 TGTGCCAGCAGCTTAGCCCCCACTAGCGGGAGTTACACCGGGGAGCTGTTTTTT CASSLAPTSGSYTGELFF
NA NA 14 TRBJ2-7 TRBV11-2 TGTGCCAGCAGCTTAGAGGTTGTCTCCTACGAGCAGTACTTC CASSLEVVSYEQYF
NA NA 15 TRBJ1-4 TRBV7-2 TGTGCCAGCAGCTTAGTGGCCAAAGGCAATGAAAAACTGTTTTTT CASSLVAKGNEKLFF
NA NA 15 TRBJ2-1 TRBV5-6 TGTGCCAGCAGCTTGGAAAGGGGGGTGCACAATGAGCAGTTCTTC CASSLERGVHNEQFF
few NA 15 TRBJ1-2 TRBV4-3 TGCGCCAGCAGCCCCCAGGGCAGGGGAGACTATGGCTACACCTTC CASSPQGRGDYGYTF
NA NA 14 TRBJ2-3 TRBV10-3 TGTGCCATCAGTGAGTCGGATGGGGCTGATACGCAGTATTTT CAISESDGADTQYF
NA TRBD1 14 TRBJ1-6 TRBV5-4 TGTGCCAGCAGCTCAAGACAGGGAGGTTCACCCCTCCACTTT CASSSRQGGSPLHF
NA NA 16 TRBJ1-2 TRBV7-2 TGTGCCAGCAGCTTACAGGCTCCTGGGGCTAACTATGGCTACACCTTC CASSLQAPGANYGYTF
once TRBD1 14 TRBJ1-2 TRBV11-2 TGTGCCAGCAGCTTAGTGGGACAGGGGTATGGCTACACCTTC CASSLVGQGYGYTF
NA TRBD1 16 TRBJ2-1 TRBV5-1 TGCGCCAGCAGCCTTATGCGGGACAGGGCGGTCAATGAGCAGTTCTTC CASSLMRDRAVNEQFF